The clone carrying this T cell receptor beta chain was observed a handful of times. Its antigen remains unidentified. V lost 7 bases and J 0 bases, leaving 15 bases between the germline ends. The CDR3 extends over 15 amino acids. Constant-segment primers were used for 5'RACE, and the resulting TCR alpha and TCR beta cDNA libraries carried sample barcodes and UMIs. Each CDR3 protein gets one entry after TCRdb re-called the 5' RACE reads with MiXCR. The table shows hundreds of thousands of distinct CDR3 sequences, with about 22% occurring only once. The sample originates from a study of T-cell memory formation after mild COVID-19. Findings and limits, study-wide: CD8+ contracting clones occupied EMRA, while CD4+ ones occupied mainly CM and EM.

The sequencing input was PBMCs or a T cell subset sorted from them (not recorded which). The rearrangement uses TRBV12-3 or TRBV12-4 and TRBJ2-5; D is perhaps TRBD1 or TRBD2 (6 bases each). The TCR originated in an adult woman who had mild COVID-19 (a few samples of this study predate the infection). Cell type and time point are not known. CDR3 amino acids: CASTPRRGYQETQYF. The CDR3 nucleotides are TGTGCCAGCACTCCCCGGAGGGGGTACCAAGAGACCCAGTACTTC.